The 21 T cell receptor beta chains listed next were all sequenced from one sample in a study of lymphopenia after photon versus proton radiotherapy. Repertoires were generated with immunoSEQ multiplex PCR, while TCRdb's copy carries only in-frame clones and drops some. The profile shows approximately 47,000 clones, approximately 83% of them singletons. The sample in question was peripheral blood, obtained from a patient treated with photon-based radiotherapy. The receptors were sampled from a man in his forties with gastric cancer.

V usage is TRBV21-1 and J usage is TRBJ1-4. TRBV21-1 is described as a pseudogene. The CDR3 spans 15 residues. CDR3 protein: CASRHGDLANEKLFF. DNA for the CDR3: TGTGCCAGCCGCCACGGGGATTTGGCTAATGAAAAACTGTTTTTT.

The CDR3 DNA reads TGTGCCAGCAGCCCTTACCCCAGGCTAGTCCCCGACTATGGCTACACCTTC. Translating it yields CASSPYPRLVPDYGYTF. This sequence joins TRBV9 and TRBJ1-2; D gene ambiguous. This CDR3 is built from 17 residues. Per germline, CDR1 SGDLS and CDR2 YYNGEE. Trimming shortened V by 4 bases and J by 3 bases, and 22 bases separated the two germline ends.

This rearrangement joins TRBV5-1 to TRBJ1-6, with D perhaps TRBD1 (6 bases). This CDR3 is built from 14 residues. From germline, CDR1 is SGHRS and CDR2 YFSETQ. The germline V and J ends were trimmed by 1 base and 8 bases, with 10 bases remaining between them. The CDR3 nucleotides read TGCGCCAGCAGCTTGAGGGACACAGATTCACCCCTCCACTTT. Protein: CASSLRDTDSPLHF.

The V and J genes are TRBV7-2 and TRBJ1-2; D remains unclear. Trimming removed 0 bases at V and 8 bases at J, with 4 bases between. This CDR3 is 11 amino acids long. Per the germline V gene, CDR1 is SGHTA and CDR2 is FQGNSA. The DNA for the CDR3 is TGTGCCAGCAGCTTAGCCCGAGGCTACACCTTC. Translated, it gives CASSLARGYTF.

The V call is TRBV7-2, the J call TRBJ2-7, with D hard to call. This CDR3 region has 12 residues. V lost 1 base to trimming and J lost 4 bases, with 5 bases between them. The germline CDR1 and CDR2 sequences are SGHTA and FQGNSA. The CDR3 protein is CASSLVGYEQYF. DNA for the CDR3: TGTGCCAGCAGCTTAGTTGGGTACGAGCAGTACTTC.

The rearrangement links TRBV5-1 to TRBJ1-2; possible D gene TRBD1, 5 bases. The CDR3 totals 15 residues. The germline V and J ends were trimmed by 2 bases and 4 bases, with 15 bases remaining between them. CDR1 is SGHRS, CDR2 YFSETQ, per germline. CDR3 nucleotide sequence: TGCGCCAGCAGCTTCGAGCCGGGGGTCCGCTATGGCTACACCTTC. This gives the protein CASSFEPGVRYGYTF.

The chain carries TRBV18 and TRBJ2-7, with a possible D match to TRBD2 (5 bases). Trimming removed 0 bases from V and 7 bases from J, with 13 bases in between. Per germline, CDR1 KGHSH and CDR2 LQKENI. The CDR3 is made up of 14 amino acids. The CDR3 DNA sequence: TGTGCCAGCTCACCACCGGCGACTATGGTGGAGCAGTACTTC. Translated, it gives CASSPPATMVEQYF.

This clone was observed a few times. The CDR3 loop is CASSSGSSYEQYF. The CDR3 region has the DNA TGCGCCAGCAGCTCGGGGAGCTCCTACGAGCAGTACTTC. This rearrangement joins TRBV5-1 to TRBJ2-7; maybe TRBD2 (5 bases). Germline assignment: CDR1 SGHRS and CDR2 YFSETQ. Trimming took off 3 bases at V and 0 bases at J, with 7 bases between the two ends. The CDR3 is 13 residues long.

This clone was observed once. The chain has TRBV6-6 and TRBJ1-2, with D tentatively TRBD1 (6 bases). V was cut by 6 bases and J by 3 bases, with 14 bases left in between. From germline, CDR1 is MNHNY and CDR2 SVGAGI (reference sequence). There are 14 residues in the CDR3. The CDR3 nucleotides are TGTGCCAGCAGGTCAGGGGTGAAAGACTATGGCTACACCTTC. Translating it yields CASRSGVKDYGYTF.

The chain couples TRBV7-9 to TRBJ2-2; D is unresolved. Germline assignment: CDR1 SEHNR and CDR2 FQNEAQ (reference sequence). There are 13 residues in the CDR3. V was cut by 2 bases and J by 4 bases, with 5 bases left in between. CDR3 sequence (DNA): TGTGCCAGCAGCTTATGGACCACCGGGGAGCTGTTTTTT. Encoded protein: CASSLWTTGELFF.

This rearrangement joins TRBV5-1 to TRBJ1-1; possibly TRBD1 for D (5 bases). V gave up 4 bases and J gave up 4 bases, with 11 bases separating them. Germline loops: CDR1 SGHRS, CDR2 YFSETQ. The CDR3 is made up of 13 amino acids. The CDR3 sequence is CASSLIGGTEAFF. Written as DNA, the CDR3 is TGCGCCAGCAGCCTGATTGGGGGCACTGAAGCTTTCTTT.

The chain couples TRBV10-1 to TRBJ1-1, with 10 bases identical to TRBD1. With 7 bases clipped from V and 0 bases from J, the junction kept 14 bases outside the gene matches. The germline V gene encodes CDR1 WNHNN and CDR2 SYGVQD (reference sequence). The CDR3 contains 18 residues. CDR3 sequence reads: CASNHIGDRGIMNTEAFF. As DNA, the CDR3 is TGCGCCAGCAACCACATAGGGGACAGGGGTATTATGAACACTGAAGCTTTCTTT.

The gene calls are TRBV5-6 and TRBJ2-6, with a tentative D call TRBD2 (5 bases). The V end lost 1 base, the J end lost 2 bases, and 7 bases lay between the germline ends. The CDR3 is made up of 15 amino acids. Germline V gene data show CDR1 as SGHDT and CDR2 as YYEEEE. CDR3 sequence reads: CASSLRGTGANVLTF. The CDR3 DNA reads TGTGCCAGCAGCTTGCGAGGGACTGGGGCCAACGTCCTGACTTTC.

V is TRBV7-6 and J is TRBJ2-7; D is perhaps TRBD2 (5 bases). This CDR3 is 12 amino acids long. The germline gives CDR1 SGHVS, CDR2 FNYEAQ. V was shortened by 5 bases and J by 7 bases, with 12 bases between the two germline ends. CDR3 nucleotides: TGTGCCAGCAGCACCCGGGATGAAGAGCAGTACTTC. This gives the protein CASSTRDEEQYF. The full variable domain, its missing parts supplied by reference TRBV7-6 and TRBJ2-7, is GAGVSQSPRYKVTKRGQDVALRCDPISGHVSLYWYRQALGQGPEFLTYFNYEAQQDKSGLPNDRFSAERPEGSISTLTIQRTEQRDSAMYRCASSTRDEEQYFGPGTRLTVT.

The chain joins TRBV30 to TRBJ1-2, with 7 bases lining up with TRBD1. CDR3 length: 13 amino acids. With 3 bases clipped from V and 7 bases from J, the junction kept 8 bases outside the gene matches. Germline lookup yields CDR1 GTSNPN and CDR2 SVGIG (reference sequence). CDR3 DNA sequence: TGTGCCTGGAGATCCCAGGGGGTGGGTGGCTACACCTTC. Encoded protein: CAWRSQGVGGYTF.

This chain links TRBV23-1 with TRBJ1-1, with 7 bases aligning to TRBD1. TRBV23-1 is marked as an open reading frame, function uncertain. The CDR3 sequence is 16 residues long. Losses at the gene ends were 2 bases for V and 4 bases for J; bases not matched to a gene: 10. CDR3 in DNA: TGCGCCAGCAGTCAAATCCCCAGGGGGTCGGGCACTGAAGCTTTCTTT. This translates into CASSQIPRGSGTEAFF.

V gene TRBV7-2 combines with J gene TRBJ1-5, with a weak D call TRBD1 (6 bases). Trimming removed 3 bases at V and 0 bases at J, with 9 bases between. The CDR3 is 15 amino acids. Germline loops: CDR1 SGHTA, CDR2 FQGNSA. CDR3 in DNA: TGTGCCAGCAGCTTCTCAGGGGCTAGCAATCAGCCCCAGCATTTT. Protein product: CASSFSGASNQPQHF.

The CDR3 region has the DNA TGTGCCAGCAGTGTAGACCCGGGGTACACCATATATTTT. Its protein product is CASSVDPGYTIYF. The chain combines TRBV6-1 with TRBJ1-3, with unresolved D. The CDR3 length is 13 residues. CDR1 MNHNS and CDR2 SASEGT come from the germline V gene. Trimming shortened V by 4 bases and J by 8 bases, and 12 bases separated the two germline ends.

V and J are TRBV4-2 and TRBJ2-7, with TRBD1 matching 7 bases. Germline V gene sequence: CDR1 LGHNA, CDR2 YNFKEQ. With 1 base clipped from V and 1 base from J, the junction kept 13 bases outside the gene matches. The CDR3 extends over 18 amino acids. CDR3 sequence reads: CASSQAPTGAMRSYEQYF. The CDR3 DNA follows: TGTGCCAGCAGCCAAGCTCCCACAGGGGCGATGAGGTCCTACGAGCAGTACTTC.

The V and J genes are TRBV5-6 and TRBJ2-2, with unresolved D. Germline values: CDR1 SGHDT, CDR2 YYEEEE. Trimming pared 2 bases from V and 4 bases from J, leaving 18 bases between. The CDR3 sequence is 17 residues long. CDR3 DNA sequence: TGTGCCAGCAGCTTCTTCACGAAGGCCCGAGGCACCGGGGAGCTGTTTTTT. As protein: CASSFFTKARGTGELFF.

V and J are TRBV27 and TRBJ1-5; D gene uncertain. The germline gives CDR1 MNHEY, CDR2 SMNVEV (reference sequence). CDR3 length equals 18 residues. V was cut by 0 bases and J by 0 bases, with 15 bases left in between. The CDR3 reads CASSLSGQRIYSNQPQHF. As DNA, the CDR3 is TGTGCCAGCAGTTTATCCGGGCAGAGAATCTATAGCAATCAGCCCCAGCATTTT.